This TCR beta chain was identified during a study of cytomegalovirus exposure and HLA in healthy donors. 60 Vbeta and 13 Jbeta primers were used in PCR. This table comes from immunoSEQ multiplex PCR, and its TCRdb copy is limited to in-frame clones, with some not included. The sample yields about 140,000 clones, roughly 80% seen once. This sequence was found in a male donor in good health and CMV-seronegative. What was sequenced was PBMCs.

The CDR3: CSVRREDRYYEQYF. In DNA, the CDR3 is TGCAGCGTTCGGCGGGAGGACAGATACTACGAGCAGTACTTC. The chain links TRBV29-1 to TRBJ2-7, with TRBD2 identical over 8 bases. The CDR3 has 14 amino acids. V lost 5 bases and J lost 3; bases outside the gene matches: 9. Germline V gives CDR1 SQVTM, CDR2 ANQGSEA.